These T cell receptor beta chains were read from a single sample in a study of OX40 agonist ivuxolimab in advanced cancers. The repertoire was sequenced with immunoSEQ multiplex PCR; TCRdb's copy has only in-frame clones and lacks some. The sample has under 30,000 clones, roughly 82% seen once. The specimen was CD4+ or CD8+ T cells sorted from blood, collected in a trial of the OX40 agonist ivuxolimab. These receptors all come from an adult with an advanced solid tumor such as melanoma, head and neck, liver or kidney cancer. The CDR3 runs from the conserved cysteine through the conserved F or W. D genes are given only for firm matches. Expanded clones are given a class, and other clones once, few, many or no size at all.

j_call: TRBJ1-2; v_call: TRBV18; clone_size: .; d_call: TRBD1; cdr3_nt: TGTGCCAGCTCACCGGAGGGGGACAGGGGTGGAAACTATGGCTACACCTTC; cdr3_aa: CASSPEGDRGGNYGYTF
j_call: TRBJ1-1; v_call: TRBV28; clone_size: once; d_call: .; cdr3_nt: TGTGCCAGCAGTTTAATGGGGGGGGACCCCGAAGCTTTCTTT; cdr3_aa: CASSLMGGDPEAFF
j_call: TRBJ1-6; v_call: TRBV7-9; clone_size: .; d_call: TRBD1; cdr3_nt: TGTGCCAGCAGCCCCGTCAGGGGGATTTATAATTCACCCCTCCACTTT; cdr3_aa: CASSPVRGIYNSPLHF
j_call: TRBJ2-7; v_call: TRBV7-2; clone_size: .; d_call: .; cdr3_nt: TGTGCCAGCAGCCCCACTCTTGGGGGGTCCTACGAGCAGTACTTC; cdr3_aa: CASSPTLGGSYEQYF
j_call: TRBJ2-1; v_call: TRBV9; clone_size: .; d_call: .; cdr3_nt: TGTGCCAGCAGCGTAGAAGGGGAACACAATGAGCAGTTCTTC; cdr3_aa: CASSVEGEHNEQFF
j_call: TRBJ2-7; v_call: TRBV5-4; clone_size: .; d_call: .; cdr3_nt: TGTGCCAGCGTGGGGACGGACTCCTACGAGCAGTACTTC; cdr3_aa: CASVGTDSYEQYF
j_call: TRBJ1-6; v_call: TRBV6-1; clone_size: .; d_call: .; cdr3_nt: TGTGCCAGCAGTGCCAGGGATAATTCACCCCTCCACTTT; cdr3_aa: CASSARDNSPLHF
j_call: TRBJ2-5; v_call: TRBV4-1; clone_size: .; d_call: TRBD1; cdr3_nt: TGCGCCAGCAGCCAAGGTGACAGGGGGTATGAAGAGACCCAGTACTTC; cdr3_aa: CASSQGDRGYEETQYF
j_call: TRBJ2-3; v_call: TRBV6-1; clone_size: once; d_call: .; cdr3_nt: TGTGCCAGCAGCTACCTGCAGGGTAGGACAGATACGCAGTATTTT; cdr3_aa: CASSYLQGRTDTQYF
j_call: TRBJ1-1; v_call: TRBV7-9; clone_size: .; d_call: .; cdr3_nt: TGTGCCAGCAGCTCGACGGGAGAGGATACTGAAGCTTTCTTT; cdr3_aa: CASSSTGEDTEAFF
j_call: TRBJ2-1; v_call: TRBV10-2; clone_size: .; d_call: .; cdr3_nt: TGCGCCAGCAGTGAGGACAGGAGGGGTCCCAATGAGCAGTTCTTC; cdr3_aa: CASSEDRRGPNEQFF
j_call: TRBJ2-1; v_call: TRBV19; clone_size: .; d_call: .; cdr3_nt: TGTGCCAGTCAGGTTAGGGCCGACTACAATGAGCAGTTCTTC; cdr3_aa: CASQVRADYNEQFF
j_call: TRBJ1-2; v_call: TRBV19; clone_size: .; d_call: .; cdr3_nt: TGTGCCAGTAGTATGTGGACCCCGGAGGGCTACACCTTC; cdr3_aa: CASSMWTPEGYTF
j_call: TRBJ2-1; v_call: TRBV9; clone_size: .; d_call: TRBD2; cdr3_nt: TGTGCCAGCAGCCCGGGACTAGCGTACAATGAGCAGTTCTTC; cdr3_aa: CASSPGLAYNEQFF
j_call: TRBJ2-7; v_call: TRBV9; clone_size: .; d_call: .; cdr3_nt: TGTGCCAGCAGCGGGGCGGGGGCAGAGCAGTACTTC; cdr3_aa: CASSGAGAEQYF
j_call: TRBJ1-1; v_call: TRBV27; clone_size: .; d_call: .; cdr3_nt: TGTGCCAGCAGTCCCACCTGGGGGAACACTGAAGCTTTCTTT; cdr3_aa: CASSPTWGNTEAFF
j_call: TRBJ1-1; v_call: TRBV27; clone_size: .; d_call: .; cdr3_nt: TGTGCCAGCAGTTTAAACCCGGGAGGCACTGAAGCTTTCTTT; cdr3_aa: CASSLNPGGTEAFF
j_call: TRBJ2-1; v_call: TRBV29-1; clone_size: few; d_call: .; cdr3_nt: TGCAGCCAGAGGTACGGAAGCTCCTACAATGAGCAGTTCTTC; cdr3_aa: CSQRYGSSYNEQFF
j_call: TRBJ2-7; v_call: TRBV5-8; clone_size: .; d_call: TRBD1; cdr3_nt: TGTGCCAGCAGTCCGGTACAGGGGGCCCTCTACGAGCAGTACTTC; cdr3_aa: CASSPVQGALYEQYF
j_call: TRBJ2-7; v_call: TRBV14; clone_size: .; d_call: .; cdr3_nt: TGTGCCAGCAGCCAAAAGCCGCGCTACGAGCAGTACTTC; cdr3_aa: CASSQKPRYEQYF
j_call: TRBJ2-7; v_call: TRBV29-1; clone_size: .; d_call: .; cdr3_nt: TGCAGCGGCTCTTTCGGGGCGATCTACGAGCAGTACTTC; cdr3_aa: CSGSFGAIYEQYF
j_call: TRBJ2-2; v_call: TRBV4-3; clone_size: .; d_call: .; cdr3_nt: TGCGCCAGCAGCCAAGCGGACGGGATCTCGGGGGAGCTGTTTTTT; cdr3_aa: CASSQADGISGELFF
j_call: TRBJ1-1; v_call: TRBV27; clone_size: .; d_call: .; cdr3_nt: TGTGCCACCGAGTCCCCAGGGAACACTGAAGCTTTCTTT; cdr3_aa: CATESPGNTEAFF
j_call: TRBJ1-1; v_call: TRBV19; clone_size: .; d_call: .; cdr3_nt: TGTGCCAGTAGTATCGGTCAGGGGGAAGCTTTCTTT; cdr3_aa: CASSIGQGEAFF
j_call: TRBJ2-3; v_call: TRBV19; clone_size: .; d_call: .; cdr3_nt: TGTGCCAGTAGTGCGGACGGGGGGCGCACAGATACGCAGTATTTT; cdr3_aa: CASSADGGRTDTQYF
j_call: TRBJ1-3; v_call: TRBV5-1; clone_size: .; d_call: .; cdr3_nt: TGCGCCAGCAGCTGGGGGGACGGGAGCTCTGGAAACACCATATATTTT; cdr3_aa: CASSWGDGSSGNTIYF
j_call: TRBJ2-7; v_call: TRBV21-1; clone_size: .; d_call: .; cdr3_nt: TGTGCCAGCAGCACTTGCGTGCTACACGTGTTAGACGAGCAGTACTTC; cdr3_aa: CASSTCVLHVLDEQYF
j_call: TRBJ1-1; v_call: TRBV2; clone_size: .; d_call: .; cdr3_nt: TGTGCCAGCAGTGAGTGGGGGGTAGGTACGCGCACTGAAGCTTTCTTT; cdr3_aa: CASSEWGVGTRTEAFF
j_call: TRBJ1-4; v_call: TRBV4-2; clone_size: .; d_call: TRBD1; cdr3_nt: TGTGCCAGCAGCCAGAACCCCCGGGACAGGGATTTGGAGAAACTGTTTTTT; cdr3_aa: CASSQNPRDRDLEKLFF
j_call: TRBJ1-2; v_call: TRBV20-1; clone_size: .; d_call: .; cdr3_nt: TGCAGTGCTTACCCCGGTAGCTACACCTTC; cdr3_aa: CSAYPGSYTF
j_call: TRBJ2-3; v_call: TRBV5-5; clone_size: .; d_call: TRBD2; cdr3_nt: TGTGCCAGCAGCTTGGAGGGACTAGGCACAGATACGCAGTATTTT; cdr3_aa: CASSLEGLGTDTQYF
j_call: TRBJ2-3; v_call: TRBV29-1; clone_size: .; d_call: .; cdr3_nt: TGCAGCGGGACTACAGATACGCAGTATTTT; cdr3_aa: CSGTTDTQYF
j_call: TRBJ1-5; v_call: TRBV7-8; clone_size: few; d_call: TRBD1; cdr3_nt: TGTGCCAGCAGCTTAGCGGATACAGGGGCTCCTCAGCCCCAGCATTTT; cdr3_aa: CASSLADTGAPQPQHF
j_call: TRBJ2-7; v_call: TRBV5-4; clone_size: .; d_call: TRBD1; cdr3_nt: TGTGCCAGCAGCTCCCGGGACAGGGGTAGGCTTGAGCAGTACTTC; cdr3_aa: CASSSRDRGRLEQYF
j_call: TRBJ2-3; v_call: TRBV13; clone_size: .; d_call: .; cdr3_nt: TGTGCCAGCAGCACCGGGCTGCGGGGCACAGATACGCAGTATTTT; cdr3_aa: CASSTGLRGTDTQYF
j_call: TRBJ1-2; v_call: TRBV5-6; clone_size: .; d_call: TRBD1; cdr3_nt: TGTGCCAGCAGCCCGGGACAGGCGATCTATGGCTACACCTTC; cdr3_aa: CASSPGQAIYGYTF
j_call: TRBJ2-1; v_call: TRBV5-6; clone_size: .; d_call: .; cdr3_nt: TGTGCCAGCAGCTCTACGGACCATGGATACAATGAGCAGTTCTTC; cdr3_aa: CASSSTDHGYNEQFF
j_call: TRBJ2-1; v_call: TRBV29-1; clone_size: few; d_call: TRBD2; cdr3_nt: TGCAGCGTTGACGGGACTAGCCCTGGGGACTACAATGAGCAGTTCTTC; cdr3_aa: CSVDGTSPGDYNEQFF
j_call: TRBJ2-1; v_call: TRBV9; clone_size: few; d_call: .; cdr3_nt: TGTGCCAGCAGCGAAGGGGGTGGTTCCTACAATGAGCAGTTCTTC; cdr3_aa: CASSEGGGSYNEQFF
j_call: TRBJ2-7; v_call: TRBV7-3; clone_size: .; d_call: .; cdr3_nt: TGTGCCAGCAGCTTAACGGGGACCTCCTACGAGCAGTACTTC; cdr3_aa: CASSLTGTSYEQYF